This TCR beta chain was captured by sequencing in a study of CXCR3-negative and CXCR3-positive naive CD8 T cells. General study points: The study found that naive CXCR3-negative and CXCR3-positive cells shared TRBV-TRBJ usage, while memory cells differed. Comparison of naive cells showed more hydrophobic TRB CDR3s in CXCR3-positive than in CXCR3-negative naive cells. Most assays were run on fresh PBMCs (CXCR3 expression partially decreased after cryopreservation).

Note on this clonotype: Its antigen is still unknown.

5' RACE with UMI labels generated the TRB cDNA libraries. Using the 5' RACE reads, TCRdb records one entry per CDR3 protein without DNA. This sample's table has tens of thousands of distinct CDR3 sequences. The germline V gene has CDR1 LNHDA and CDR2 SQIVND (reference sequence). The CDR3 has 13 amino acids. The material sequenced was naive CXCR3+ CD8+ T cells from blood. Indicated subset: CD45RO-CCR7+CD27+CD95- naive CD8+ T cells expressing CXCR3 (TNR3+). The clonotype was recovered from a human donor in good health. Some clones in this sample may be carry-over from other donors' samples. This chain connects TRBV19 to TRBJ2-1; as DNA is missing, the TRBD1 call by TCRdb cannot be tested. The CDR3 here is CASSYDRGNEQFF. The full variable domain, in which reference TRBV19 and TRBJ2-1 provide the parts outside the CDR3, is DGGITQSPKYLFRKEGQNVTLSCEQNLNHDAMYWYRQDPGQGLRLIYYSQIVNDFQKGDIAEGYSVSREKKESFPLTVTSAQKNPTAFYLCASSYDRGNEQFFGPGTRLTVL.